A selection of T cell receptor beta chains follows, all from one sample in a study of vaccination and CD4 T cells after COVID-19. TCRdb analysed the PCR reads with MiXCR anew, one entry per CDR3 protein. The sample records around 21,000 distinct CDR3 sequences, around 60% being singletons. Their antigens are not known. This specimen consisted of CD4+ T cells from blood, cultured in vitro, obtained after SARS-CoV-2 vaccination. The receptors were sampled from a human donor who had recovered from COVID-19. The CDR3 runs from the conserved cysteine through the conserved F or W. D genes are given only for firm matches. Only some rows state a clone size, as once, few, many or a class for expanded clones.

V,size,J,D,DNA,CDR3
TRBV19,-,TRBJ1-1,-,TGTGCCAGTAGTATAACGGCAGGTAATGAAGCTTTCTTT,CASSITAGNEAFF
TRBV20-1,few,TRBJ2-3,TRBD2,TGCAGTGCTAGACTAGCGGGAGTATCAGATACGCAGTATTTT,CSARLAGVSDTQYF
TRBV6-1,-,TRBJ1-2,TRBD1,TGTGCCAGCAGCAGCCTGGACAGGGGACCCTATGGCTACACCTTC,CASSSLDRGPYGYTF
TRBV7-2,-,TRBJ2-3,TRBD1,TGTGCCAGCAGCTTAGTGGGGACAGGGTCGAGCACAGATACGCAGTATTTT,CASSLVGTGSSTDTQYF
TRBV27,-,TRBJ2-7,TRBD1,TGTGCCAGCAGTTCACCAGGGGGCTCTAGTTCCTACGAGCAGTACTTC,CASSSPGGSSSYEQYF
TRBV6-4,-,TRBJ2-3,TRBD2,TGTGCCAGCAGTGAAGCGGGACGTAGCACAGATACGCAGTATTTT,CASSEAGRSTDTQYF
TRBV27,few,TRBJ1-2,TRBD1,TGTGCCAGCACGTCTAACAGGGGGCTTGGTGATGGCTACACCTTC,CASTSNRGLGDGYTF
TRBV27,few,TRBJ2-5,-,TGTGCCAGCAGTTTACTGGGGGCGGGGGAGACCCAGTACTTC,CASSLLGAGETQYF
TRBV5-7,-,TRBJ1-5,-,TGTGCCAGCAGCCGGACAGCCTATAGCAATCAGCCCCAGCATTTT,CASSRTAYSNQPQHF
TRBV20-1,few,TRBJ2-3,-,TGCAGTGCTACCCGGACAGCCGGAGATACGCAGTATTTT,CSATRTAGDTQYF
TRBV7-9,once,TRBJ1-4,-,TGTGCCAGCAGCTTAAGGCAGTACGAAAAACTGTTTTTT,CASSLRQYEKLFF
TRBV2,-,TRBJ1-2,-,TGTGCCAGCAGGGAGGAGCGGTGGTGGGGCTACACCTTC,CASREERWWGYTF
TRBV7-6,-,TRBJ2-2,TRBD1,TGTGCCAGCAGCCAGGGACAGGGGCATAACACCGGGGAGCTGTTTTTT,CASSQGQGHNTGELFF
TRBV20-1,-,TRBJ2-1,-,TGCAGTCCCCGTCGAAGAGGGAGCTCCTACAATGAGCAGTTCTTC,CSPRRRGSSYNEQFF
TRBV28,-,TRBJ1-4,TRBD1,TGTGCCAGCAGTTTGAGAGACAGGGGGTATGAAAAACTGTTTTTT,CASSLRDRGYEKLFF
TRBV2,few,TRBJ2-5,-,TGTGCCAGCAGTAGGGGAGGAGAGACCCAGTACTTC,CASSRGGETQYF
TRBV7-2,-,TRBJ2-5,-,TGTGCCAGCAGCTTAGGGGGGGAGGACCAAGAGACCCAGTACTTC,CASSLGGEDQETQYF
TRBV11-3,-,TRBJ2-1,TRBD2,TGTGCCAGCAGCCTCATAGCGGGAGGCTCCTACAATGAGCAGTTCTTC,CASSLIAGGSYNEQFF
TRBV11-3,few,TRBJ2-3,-,TGTGCCAGCAGCCCAGCCCCCAGCACAGATACGCAGTATTTT,CASSPAPSTDTQYF
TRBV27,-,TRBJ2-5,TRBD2,TGTGCCAGCACCTCGAGACTAGCGGGTGGGCAAGAGACCCAGTACTTC,CASTSRLAGGQETQYF
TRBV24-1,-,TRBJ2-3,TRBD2,TGTGCCACCAGTTTACCGGGACTAGCGGGAGGAGGAGATACGCAGTATTTT,CATSLPGLAGGGDTQYF
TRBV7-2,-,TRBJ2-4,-,TGTGCCAGCAGCATCCGACAGGCTGGGGACAAAAACATTCAGTACTTC,CASSIRQAGDKNIQYF
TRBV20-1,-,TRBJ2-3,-,TGCAGTGCTAGAGACCTTTCGACAAGCACAGATACGCAGTATTTT,CSARDLSTSTDTQYF
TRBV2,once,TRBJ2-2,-,TGTGCCAGCATAGCGTCAGCAAACACCGGGGAGCTGTTTTTT,CASIASANTGELFF
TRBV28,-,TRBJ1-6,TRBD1,TGTGCCAGCAGTAACGGACAGGGTTATTCACCCCTCCACTTT,CASSNGQGYSPLHF
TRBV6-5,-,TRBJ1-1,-,TGTGCCAGCAGTTACTCGTATGCCAGGGTGAGCACTGAAGCTTTCTTT,CASSYSYARVSTEAFF
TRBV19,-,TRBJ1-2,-,TGTGCCAGTAGTATACTTGTGGCTAACTATGGCTACACCTTC,CASSILVANYGYTF
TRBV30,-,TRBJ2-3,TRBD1,TGTGCCTGGGGACCGGGACAGGGATTAACAGATACGCAGTATTTT,CAWGPGQGLTDTQYF
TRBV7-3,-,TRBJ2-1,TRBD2,TGTGCCAGCAGCCCCCGGGGACTAGCGGATTACAATGAGCAGTTCTTC,CASSPRGLADYNEQFF
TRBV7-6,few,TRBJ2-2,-,TGTGCCAGCAGCTTAAGACGTGGTCCGACGAACACCGGGGAGCTGTTTTTT,CASSLRRGPTNTGELFF
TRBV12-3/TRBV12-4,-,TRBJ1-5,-,TGTGCCAGCAGTAAGGGCCTTTCAAATAGCAATCAGCCCCAGCATTTT,CASSKGLSNSNQPQHF
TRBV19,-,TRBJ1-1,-,TGTGCCAGTAGCAGGGACACATCAATGAACACTGAAGCTTTCTTT,CASSRDTSMNTEAFF
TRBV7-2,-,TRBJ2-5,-,TGTGCCAGCAGCTTAATGAGCGGACAGCGAGGAGAGACCCAGTACTTC,CASSLMSGQRGETQYF
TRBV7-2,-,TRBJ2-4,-,TGTGCCAGCAGCCCCGGGCTGTTAGCCAAAAACATTCAGTACTTC,CASSPGLLAKNIQYF
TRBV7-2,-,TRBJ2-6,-,TGTGCCAGCAGCTTAGGTCCGGTTAACTCTGGGGCCAACGTCCTGACTTTC,CASSLGPVNSGANVLTF
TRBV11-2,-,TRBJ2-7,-,TGTGCCAGCAGCCCGAACTACGAGCAGTACTTC,CASSPNYEQYF
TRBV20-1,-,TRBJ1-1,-,TGCAGTGCTAGAGATTATGGGGGCGCTGGTGAAGCTTTCTTT,CSARDYGGAGEAFF
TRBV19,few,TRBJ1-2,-,TGTGCCAGTAGTCGCGGGGGATTTCGCACCTTC,CASSRGGFRTF
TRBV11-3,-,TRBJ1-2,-,TGTGCCAGCAGCCCCTCCCGGGGCCCTAACTATGGCTACACCTTC,CASSPSRGPNYGYTF
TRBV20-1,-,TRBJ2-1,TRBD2,TGCAGTGCCGAATGGGCTAGCGGGGGTTACAATGAGCAGTTCTTC,CSAEWASGGYNEQFF
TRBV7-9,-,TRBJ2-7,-,TGTGCCAGCAGCCAAGGAACCGCTACCTACGGGGAGCAGTACTTC,CASSQGTATYGEQYF
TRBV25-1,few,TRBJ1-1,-,TGTGCCAGCAGGGCAGGAGGTCCTGAAGCTTTCTTT,CASRAGGPEAFF
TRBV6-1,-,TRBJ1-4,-,TGTGCCAGCAGTGCCCGGACAGCAACTAATGAAAAACTGTTTTTT,CASSARTATNEKLFF
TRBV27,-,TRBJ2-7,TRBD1,TGTGCCAGCAGTTTACAGACAGGGGGAACCTACGAGCAGTACTTC,CASSLQTGGTYEQYF
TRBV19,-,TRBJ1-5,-,TGTGCCAGTACGCCCAGGGCTTACAATCAGCCCCAGCATTTT,CASTPRAYNQPQHF
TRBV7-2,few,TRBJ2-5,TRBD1,TGTGCCAGCAGCTTAGAGGGGACAGGGGTTGAAGAGACCCAGTACTTC,CASSLEGTGVEETQYF
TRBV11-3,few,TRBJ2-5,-,TGTGCCAGCAGCTTAAGTAGTACGTACCAAGAGACCCAGTACTTC,CASSLSSTYQETQYF
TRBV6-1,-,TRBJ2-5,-,TGTGCCAGCAGTGACGGGGGCGCGTGGGAGACCCAGTACTTC,CASSDGGAWETQYF
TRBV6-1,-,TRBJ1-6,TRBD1,TGTGCCAGCAGTCCCCGGACCGGGACAGGGGTAGAATCACCCCTCCACTTT,CASSPRTGTGVESPLHF
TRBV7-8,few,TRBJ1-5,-,TGTGCCAGCAGCTCTTTAGTTGGTCTCTCGCCCCAGCATTTT,CASSSLVGLSPQHF
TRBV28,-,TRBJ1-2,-,TGTGCCAGCCGTGACAGCCGAGGAGGGTTCTATGGCTACACCTTC,CASRDSRGGFYGYTF
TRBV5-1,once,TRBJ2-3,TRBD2,TGCGCCAGCAGCTTGCGGGGGGTACCCACAGATACGCAGTATTTT,CASSLRGVPTDTQYF
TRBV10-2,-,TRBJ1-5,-,TGCGCCACCAACAGGGTTGAAAGCAATCAGCCCCAGCATTTT,CATNRVESNQPQHF
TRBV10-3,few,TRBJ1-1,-,TGTGCCATCAGTGACAAAGGAATGAACACTGAAGCTTTCTTT,CAISDKGMNTEAFF
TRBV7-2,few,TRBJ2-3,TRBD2,TGTGCCAGCAGCCATCGGGGACTAGACACAGATACGCAGTATTTT,CASSHRGLDTDTQYF
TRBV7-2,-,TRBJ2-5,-,TGTGCCAGCAGCTTAGAGGCAGAGACCCAGTACTTC,CASSLEAETQYF
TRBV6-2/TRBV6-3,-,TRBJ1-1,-,TGTGCCAGCAGTTACGCGGGCAGGGTTAACACTGAAGCTTTCTTT,CASSYAGRVNTEAFF